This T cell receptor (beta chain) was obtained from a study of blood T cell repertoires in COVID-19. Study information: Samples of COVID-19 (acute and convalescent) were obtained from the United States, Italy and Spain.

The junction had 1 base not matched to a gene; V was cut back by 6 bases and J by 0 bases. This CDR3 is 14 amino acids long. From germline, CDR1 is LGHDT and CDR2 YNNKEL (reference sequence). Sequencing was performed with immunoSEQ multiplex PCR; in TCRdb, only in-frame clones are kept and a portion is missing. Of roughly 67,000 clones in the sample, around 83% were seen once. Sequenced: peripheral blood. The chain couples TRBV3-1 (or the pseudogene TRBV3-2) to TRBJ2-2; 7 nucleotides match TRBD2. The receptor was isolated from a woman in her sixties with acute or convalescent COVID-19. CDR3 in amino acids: CASRLASNTGELFF. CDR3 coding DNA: TGTGCCAGCAGACTAGCGTCGAACACCGGGGAGCTGTTTTTT.